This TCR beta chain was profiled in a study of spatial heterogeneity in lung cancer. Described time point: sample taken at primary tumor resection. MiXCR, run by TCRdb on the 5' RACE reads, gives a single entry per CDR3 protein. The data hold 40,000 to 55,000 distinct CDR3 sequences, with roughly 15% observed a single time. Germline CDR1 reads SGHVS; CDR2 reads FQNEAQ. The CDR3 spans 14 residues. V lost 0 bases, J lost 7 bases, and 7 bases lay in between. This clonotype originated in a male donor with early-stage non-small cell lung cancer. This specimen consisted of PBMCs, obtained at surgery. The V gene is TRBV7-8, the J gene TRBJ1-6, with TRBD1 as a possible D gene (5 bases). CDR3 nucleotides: TGTGCCAGCAGCTTAGCGACAGACAATTCACCCCTCCACTTT. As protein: CASSLATDNSPLHF.